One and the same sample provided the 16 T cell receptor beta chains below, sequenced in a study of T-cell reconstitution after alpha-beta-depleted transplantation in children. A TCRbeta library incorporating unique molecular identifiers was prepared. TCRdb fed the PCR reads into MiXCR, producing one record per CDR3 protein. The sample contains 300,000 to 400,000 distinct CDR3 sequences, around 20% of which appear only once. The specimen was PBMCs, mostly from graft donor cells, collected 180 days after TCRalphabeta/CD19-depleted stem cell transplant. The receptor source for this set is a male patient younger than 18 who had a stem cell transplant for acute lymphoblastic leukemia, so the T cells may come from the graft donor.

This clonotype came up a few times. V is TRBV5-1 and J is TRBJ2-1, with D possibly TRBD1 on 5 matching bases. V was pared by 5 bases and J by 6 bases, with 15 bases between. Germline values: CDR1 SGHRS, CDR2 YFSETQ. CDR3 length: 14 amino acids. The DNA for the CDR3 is TGCGCCAGCAGTTTTGCGTGGGGCCTCAATGAGCAGTTCTTC. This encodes CASSFAWGLNEQFF.

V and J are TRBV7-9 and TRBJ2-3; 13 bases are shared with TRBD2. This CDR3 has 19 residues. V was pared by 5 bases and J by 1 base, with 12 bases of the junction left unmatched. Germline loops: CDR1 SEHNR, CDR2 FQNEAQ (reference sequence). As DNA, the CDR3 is TGTGCCAGCAGCCCCCCCCTACTAGCGGGAGGGCCGGGCACAGATACGCAGTATTTT. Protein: CASSPPLLAGGPGTDTQYF.

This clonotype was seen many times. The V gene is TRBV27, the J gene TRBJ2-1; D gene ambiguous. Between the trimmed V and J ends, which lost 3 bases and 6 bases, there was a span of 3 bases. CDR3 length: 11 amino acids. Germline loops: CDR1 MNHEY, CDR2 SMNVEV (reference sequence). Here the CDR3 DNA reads TGTGCCAGCAGTTTCGCCAATGAGCAGTTCTTC. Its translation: CASSFANEQFF.

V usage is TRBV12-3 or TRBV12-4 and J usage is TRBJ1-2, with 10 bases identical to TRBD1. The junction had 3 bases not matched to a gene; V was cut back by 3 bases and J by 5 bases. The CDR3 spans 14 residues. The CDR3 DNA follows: TGTGCCAGCAGTTTCGACAGGGGGCAATATGGCTACACCTTC. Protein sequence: CASSFDRGQYGYTF.

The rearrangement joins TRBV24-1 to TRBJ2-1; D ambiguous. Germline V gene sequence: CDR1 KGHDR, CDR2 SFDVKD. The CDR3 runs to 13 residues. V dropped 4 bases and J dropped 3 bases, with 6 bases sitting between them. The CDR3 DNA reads TGTGCCACCAGTGACAACTACTACAATGAGCAGTTCTTC. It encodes CATSDNYYNEQFF.

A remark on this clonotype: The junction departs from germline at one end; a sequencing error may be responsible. CDR3 amino acids: CASSSMTSGDYNEQLF. In DNA form, the CDR3 reads TGTGCCAGCAGCTCCATGACTAGCGGAGATTACAATGAGCAGCTCTTC. The J gene is TRBJ2-1, the V gene TRBV7-3; 9 nucleotides match TRBD2. CDR3 length equals 16 residues. Looked up from germline, CDR1 is SGHTA and CDR2 is FQGTGA.

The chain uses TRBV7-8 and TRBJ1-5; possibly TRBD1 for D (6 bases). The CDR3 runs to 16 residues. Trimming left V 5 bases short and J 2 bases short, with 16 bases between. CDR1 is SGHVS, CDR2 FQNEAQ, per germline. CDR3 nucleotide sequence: TGTGCCAGCAGCGCGAACAGGGTCCAGGGCAATCAGCCCCAGCATTTT. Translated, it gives CASSANRVQGNQPQHF.

The CDR3 DNA sequence: TGCAGCGCTGAAAGGCAGGGGAAGAATGAGCAGTTCTTC. Translated: CSAERQGKNEQFF. The chain carries TRBV20-1 and TRBJ2-1; TRBD1 might be the D (6 bases). The CDR3 spans 13 residues. Germline CDR1 and CDR2: DFQATT and SNEGSKA (reference sequence).

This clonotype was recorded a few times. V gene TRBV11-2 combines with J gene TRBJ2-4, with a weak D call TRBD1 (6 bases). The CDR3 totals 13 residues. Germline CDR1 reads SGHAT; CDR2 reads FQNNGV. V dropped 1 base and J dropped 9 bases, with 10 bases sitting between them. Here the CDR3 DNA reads TGTGCCAGCAGCTTAGGGCTCAGGGGCATTCAGTACTTC. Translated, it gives CASSLGLRGIQYF.

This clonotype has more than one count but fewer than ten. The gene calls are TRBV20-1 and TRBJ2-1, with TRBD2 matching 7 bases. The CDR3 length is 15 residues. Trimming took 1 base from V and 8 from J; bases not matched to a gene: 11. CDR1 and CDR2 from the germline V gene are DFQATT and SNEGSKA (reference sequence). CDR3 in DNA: TGCAGTGCTAGAGCCGGGGGAGGGCCTTCCCATGAGCAGTTCTTC. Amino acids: CSARAGGGPSHEQFF.

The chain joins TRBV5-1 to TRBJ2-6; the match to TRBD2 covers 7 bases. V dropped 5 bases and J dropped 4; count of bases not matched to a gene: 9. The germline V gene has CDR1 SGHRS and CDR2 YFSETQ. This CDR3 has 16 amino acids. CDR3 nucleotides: TGCGCCAGCAGGCAGGGCCTAGCGGTAGGGGCCAACGTCCTGACTTTC. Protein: CASRQGLAVGANVLTF.

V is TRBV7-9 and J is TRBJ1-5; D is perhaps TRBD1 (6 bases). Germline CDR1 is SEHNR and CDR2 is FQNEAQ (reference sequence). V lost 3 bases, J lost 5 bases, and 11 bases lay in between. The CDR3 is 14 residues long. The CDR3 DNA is TGTGCCAGCAGCTTGGGGGGCACGGATCAGCCCCAGCATTTT. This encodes CASSLGGTDQPQHF.

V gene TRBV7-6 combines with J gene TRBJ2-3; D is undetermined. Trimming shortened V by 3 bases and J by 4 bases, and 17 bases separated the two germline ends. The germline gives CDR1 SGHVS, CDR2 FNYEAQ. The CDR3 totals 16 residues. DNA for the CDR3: TGTGCCAGCAGCTTGGACCTAGTGTTGGCGTCAGATACGCAGTATTTT. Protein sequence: CASSLDLVLASDTQYF.

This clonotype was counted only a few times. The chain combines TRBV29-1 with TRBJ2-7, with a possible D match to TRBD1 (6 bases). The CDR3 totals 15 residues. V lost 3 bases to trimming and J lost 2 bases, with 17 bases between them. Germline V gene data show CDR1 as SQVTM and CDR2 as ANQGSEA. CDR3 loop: CSVEGRDNTPYEQYF. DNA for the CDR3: TGCAGCGTTGAGGGCCGGGACAACACTCCCTACGAGCAGTACTTC.

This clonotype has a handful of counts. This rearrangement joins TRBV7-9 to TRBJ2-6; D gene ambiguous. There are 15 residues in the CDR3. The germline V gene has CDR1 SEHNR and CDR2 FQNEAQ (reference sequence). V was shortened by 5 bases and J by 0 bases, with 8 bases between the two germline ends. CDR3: CASSPTSSGANVLTF. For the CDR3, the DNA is TGTGCCAGCAGCCCCACCAGCTCTGGGGCCAACGTCCTGACTTTC.

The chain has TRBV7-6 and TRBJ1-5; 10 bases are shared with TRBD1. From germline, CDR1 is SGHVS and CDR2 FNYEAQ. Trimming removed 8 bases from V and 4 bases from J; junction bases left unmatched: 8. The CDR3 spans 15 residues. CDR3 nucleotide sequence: TGTGCCAGCCAACGGGACAGGGGTCCGAATCAGCCCCAGCATTTT. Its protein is CASQRDRGPNQPQHF.